This T cell receptor beta chain comes out of a study of tumor-infiltrating lymphocytes in localized non-small cell lung cancer. Study details: Tumor tissue and non-adjacent uninvolved lung came from each patient.

The protocol was immunoSEQ multiplex PCR, while the TCRdb copy is restricted to in-frame clones and leaves out a portion. The sample holds about 13,000 clones, over 65% seen once. From germline, CDR1 is GTSNPN and CDR2 SVGIG (reference sequence). Deletions cut 1 base from V and 3 bases from J, with 12 bases between. The CDR3 spans 14 residues. This chain joins TRBV30 and TRBJ1-1; a weak D match, TRBD1 (5 bases). Sequences were obtained from lung tumor tissue. This TCR came from a human donor with non-small cell lung cancer. The CDR3 reads CAWSAQTAYTEAFF. CDR3 sequence (DNA): TGTGCCTGGAGTGCCCAGACAGCGTACACTGAAGCTTTCTTT.